This TCR beta chain was observed in a study of ipilimumab plus nivolumab after autologous stem cell transplantation. At the level of the study: Patients received a median of about 5 ipilimumab and roughly eight nivolumab doses.

Ipilimumab, 1 mg/kg, started 14 to 28 days after autologous transplant. The trim removed 5 bases at V and 1 base at J, leaving 3 bases unmatched. CDR3 length equals 15 residues. From germline, CDR1 is WNHNN and CDR2 SYGVQD (reference sequence). The repertoire was sequenced with immunoSEQ multiplex PCR; TCRdb's copy has only in-frame clones and lacks some. The sample holds 10,000 to 15,000 clones, more than 70% seen once. The rearrangement links TRBV10-1 to TRBJ2-3, with TRBD2 matching over 10 bases. The input for sequencing was PBMCs, taken in a trial of ipilimumab plus nivolumab as post-transplant consolidation. The receptor was derived from a male donor with diffuse large B-cell lymphoma. The CDR3 loop reads CASSYGTSGTDTQYF. The CDR3 DNA sequence: TGCGCCAGCAGTTATGGGACTAGCGGCACAGATACGCAGTATTTT.